This T cell receptor (beta chain) was sequenced in a study of regulatory T cells in long-lasting Graves disease. Study as a whole: Graves' patients, newly diagnosed, had taken antithyroid drugs under 3 months.

Indicated time point: newly diagnosed GD, antithyroid drugs for less than 3 months. After RNA was extracted from PBMCs, the TCR library was made from it. To make TCR beta libraries, researchers used iRepertoire HTBI primers and Arm-PCR of CDR3 regions. In TCRdb, the multiplex PCR reads were re-called with MiXCR into one record per CDR3 protein. Of about 560,000 distinct CDR3 sequences in the sample, about 16% were seen once. Study conclusions and caveats: Persistent Graves' patients showed reduced TCR diversity versus newly diagnosed patients. Shared public clonotypes totalled about 2,600 in persistent patients, compared with roughly 970 in new patients.

The germline gives CDR1 SGHAT, CDR2 FQNNGV. V gave up 3 bases and J gave up 10 bases, with 10 bases separating them. CDR3 length: 12 amino acids. To note about this clonotype: Its cognate antigen is unknown.

The data also belong to a second study, concerning T cells in Graves' hyperthyroidism and ophthalmopathy. From that paper: Exclusion followed for patients with uncontrolled infection, other autoimmune disease, pregnancy or lactation.

The sample consisted of peripheral blood mononuclear cells (PBMCs), taken at new diagnosis, from a patient treated with antithyroid drugs. The TCR originated in a man younger than 35 with Graves disease. The genes are TRBV11-2 and TRBJ2-1, with D possibly being TRBD1 (6 bases). The CDR3 loop is CASSLGAREQFF. CDR3 DNA sequence: TGTGCCAGCAGCTTGGGGGCCCGGGAGCAGTTCTTC. The full variable domain, in which reference TRBV11-2 and TRBJ2-1 provide the parts outside the CDR3, is EAGVAQSPRYKIIEKRQSVAFWCNPISGHATLYWYQQILGQGPKLLIQFQNNGVVDDSQLPKDRFSAERLKGVDSTLKIQPAKLEDSAVYLCASSLGAREQFFGPGTRLTVL.